These 30 T cell receptor beta chains share one sample of origin, sequenced in a study of T cell responses to AZD1222 COVID-19 vaccine. Here immunoSEQ multiplex PCR was the method, and the copy in TCRdb shows in-frame clones only, minus some. The table includes tens of thousands of clones, approximately 91% detected once. Here the sequenced sample was peripheral blood, taken on day 0 of AZD1222 vaccination. These receptors were taken from an adult in good health.

The chain employs TRBV6-5 and TRBJ1-6; the D gene is possibly TRBD1 (5 bases). Germline values: CDR1 MNHEY, CDR2 SVGAGI. The CDR3 loop spans 14 amino acids. V was cut by 2 bases and J by 10 bases, with 12 bases left in between. CDR3 residues: CASSYQGVNSPLHF. The CDR3, as DNA: TGTGCCAGCAGTTACCAGGGAGTAAACTCACCCCTCCACTTT.

This chain links TRBV18 with TRBJ2-2; possibly TRBD2 for D (6 bases). Germline CDR1 reads KGHSH; CDR2 reads LQKENI. The V end was cut by 3 bases, the J end by 2 bases, with 10 bases between. The CDR3 has 15 residues. The CDR3 reads CASSPDGGNTGELFF. CDR3 DNA: TGTGCCAGCTCACCGGACGGGGGTAACACCGGGGAGCTGTTTTTT.

The chain joins TRBV27 to TRBJ1-5; weak D call: TRBD1 (5 bases). V lost 2 bases to trimming and J lost 1 base, with 12 bases between them. The germline V gene encodes CDR1 MNHEY and CDR2 SMNVEV (reference sequence). There are 16 residues in the CDR3. CDR3 in DNA: TGTGCCAGCAGTTTAAAAGGGGATTGGAGCAATCAGCCCCAGCATTTT. Translated, it gives CASSLKGDWSNQPQHF.

The chain is built from TRBV2 and TRBJ1-6; TRBD1 aligns across 12 bases. Germline lookup yields CDR1 SNHLY and CDR2 FYNNEI. Trimming took 6 bases from V and 9 from J; bases not matched to a gene: 3. The CDR3 runs 14 residues. CDR3 sequence: CASRGTGGFSPLHF. CDR3 DNA: TGTGCCAGCAGGGGGACAGGGGGCTTTTCACCCCTCCACTTT.

This chain uses TRBV5-1 with TRBJ2-3; D is ambiguous. Germline assignment: CDR1 SGHRS and CDR2 YFSETQ. Trimming stripped 4 bases from V and 6 bases from J, with 18 bases between. This CDR3 is 15 amino acids long. CDR3 protein: CASSVGSSQSDTQYF. CDR3 in DNA: TGCGCCAGCAGCGTCGGATCATCTCAGTCGGATACGCAGTATTTT.

The rearrangement links TRBV3-1 (or the pseudogene TRBV3-2) to TRBJ1-3; D unclear. Germline loops: CDR1 LGHDT, CDR2 YNNKEL (reference sequence). This CDR3 has 11 residues. With 4 bases removed from V and 7 bases from J, the gap between germline ends came to 5 bases. In nucleotides, the CDR3 is TGTGCCAGCAGCCTGGGGAACACCATATATTTT. This gives the protein CASSLGNTIYF.

The gene calls are TRBV27 and TRBJ1-5; 7 bases match TRBD1. The germline V gene encodes CDR1 MNHEY and CDR2 SMNVEV (reference sequence). The CDR3 loop spans 15 amino acids. V was clipped by 4 bases and J by 7 bases; unmatched bases: 10. Written as DNA, the CDR3 is TGTGCCAGCAGTTCGAAAGGGGGCGTAGGCCAGCCCCAGCATTTT. As protein: CASSSKGGVGQPQHF.

The chain has TRBV2 and TRBJ2-1; 10 bases fit TRBD1. Germline CDR1 SNHLY, CDR2 FYNNEI. The CDR3 is 13 amino acids. V lost 7 bases, J lost 7 bases, and 4 bases stayed unmatched. As DNA, the CDR3 is TGTGCCAGCATACCGGGACAGGGGAATGAGCAGTTCTTC. Translated: CASIPGQGNEQFF.

This chain joins TRBV27 and TRBJ2-1, with TRBD2 matching 14 bases. This CDR3 spans 17 amino acids. CDR1 is MNHEY, CDR2 SMNVEV, per germline (reference sequence). V was clipped by 5 bases and J by 7 bases; unmatched bases: 10. The CDR3 coding sequence is TGTGCCAGCAGTCTGACTAGCGGGAGGGTCTATGGGAATGAGCAGTTCTTC. Protein: CASSLTSGRVYGNEQFF.

The CDR3 region has the DNA TGTGCCAGCTCACCTGGGACTAGTCGGAATGAGCAGTTCTTC. Translated, it gives CASSPGTSRNEQFF. The J gene is TRBJ2-1, the V gene TRBV18; TRBD2 aligns across 8 bases. The length of the CDR3 is 14 residues. The germline V gene encodes CDR1 KGHSH and CDR2 LQKENI. V dropped 3 bases and J dropped 7; count of bases not matched to a gene: 5.

V usage is TRBV7-2 and J usage is TRBJ1-4, with D possibly matching TRBD1 (5 bases). V was clipped by 5 bases and J by 5 bases, with 18 bases between them. The germline gives CDR1 SGHTA, CDR2 FQGNSA. This CDR3 comprises 16 residues. CDR3: CASSPTMGLKNEKLFF. The CDR3 DNA reads TGTGCCAGCAGCCCTACGATGGGACTGAAAAATGAAAAACTGTTTTTT.

V gene TRBV7-3 combines with J gene TRBJ1-1; D unclear. With 0 bases removed from V and 4 bases from J, the gap between germline ends came to 9 bases. Germline values: CDR1 SGHTA, CDR2 FQGTGA. The CDR3 is 14 residues long. The CDR3 DNA is TGTGCCAGCAGCTTAACAGGGTCGTCCACTGAAGCTTTCTTT. Its translation: CASSLTGSSTEAFF.

The V call is TRBV4-1, the J call TRBJ1-6; a weak D match, TRBD1 (6 bases). Germline V lookup: CDR1 MGHRA, CDR2 YSYEKL. Deletions cut 1 base from V and 0 bases from J, with 19 bases between. This CDR3 has 20 residues. The CDR3 reads CASSQVGGEQGHSYNSPLHF. DNA for the CDR3: TGCGCCAGCAGCCAAGTTGGCGGAGAACAGGGACACTCCTATAATTCACCCCTCCACTTT.

The rearrangement uses TRBV6-4 and TRBJ1-1; 10 bases are a match to TRBD1. The CDR3 length is 15 residues. V shed 0 bases, J shed 4 bases, and the junction held 2 bases outside the gene matches. Germline-derived CDR1 and CDR2 are MRHNA and SNTAGT. In nucleotides, the CDR3 is TGTGCCAGCAGTGACTCGGACAGGGGGAGCACTGAAGCTTTCTTT. Protein product: CASSDSDRGSTEAFF.

V gene TRBV6-5 combines with J gene TRBJ2-7, with TRBD2 identical over 8 bases. The trim removed 7 bases at V and 0 bases at J, leaving 5 bases unmatched. Germline CDR1 and CDR2: MNHEY and SVGAGI. This CDR3 contains 14 residues. The CDR3 bases are TGTGCCAGCACCTTAGCGGGGAGCTCCTACGAGCAGTACTTC. Amino acids: CASTLAGSSYEQYF.

The V and J genes are TRBV2 and TRBJ2-5; 9 bases are shared with TRBD2. The CDR3 spans 15 residues. In germline, CDR1 is SNHLY, CDR2 FYNNEI. The V and J ends lost 4 bases and 2 bases, in that order; junction bases with no gene match: 5. The CDR3 is CASSVLAGIQETQYF. CDR3 DNA: TGTGCCAGCAGTGTCCTAGCGGGGATACAAGAGACCCAGTACTTC.

The V gene is TRBV3-1 (or the pseudogene TRBV3-2), the J gene TRBJ2-5, with 16 bases fitting TRBD2. The V and J ends lost 3 bases and 7 bases, in that order; junction bases with no gene match: 11. Germline CDR1 and CDR2: LGHDT and YNNKEL (reference sequence). The CDR3 contains 18 residues. DNA for the CDR3: TGTGCCAGCAGCCACGCTCCCGGGACTAGCGGGAGGGTTCGGACCCAGTACTTC. This encodes CASSHAPGTSGRVRTQYF.

Remarks on this clone: The sample has other DNA sequences that encode this CDR3 too. This chain uses TRBV7-9 with TRBJ2-5; 10 nucleotides match TRBD1. The germline CDR1 and CDR2 sequences are SEHNR and FQNEAQ (reference sequence). The CDR3 loop spans 16 amino acids. Trimming took 1 base from V and 2 from J; bases not matched to a gene: 4. The CDR3 bases are TGTGCCAGCAGCTTAGGCGACAGGGGGCTACAAGAGACCCAGTACTTC. Residues: CASSLGDRGLQETQYF. The whole variable domain, filled in from reference TRBV7-9 and TRBJ2-5, reads DTGVSQNPRHKITKRGQNVTFRCDPISEHNRLYWYRQTLGQGPEFLTYFQNEAQLEKSRLLSDRFSAERPKGSFSTLEIQRTEQGDSAMYLCASSLGDRGLQETQYFGPGTRLLVL.

This clone was seen once. The genes are TRBV5-1 and TRBJ1-1; TRBD1 agrees at 7 bases. The trim removed 4 bases at V and 12 bases at J, leaving 6 bases unmatched. This CDR3 has 11 residues. Germline V lookup: CDR1 SGHRS, CDR2 YFSETQ. CDR3 amino acids: CASSSAGGTFF. The CDR3 DNA sequence: TGCGCCAGCAGCAGCGCAGGGGGAACTTTCTTT.

This clone showed up just a few times. The chain links TRBV7-8 to TRBJ1-5; D gene uncertain. The CDR3 has 13 residues. Trimming shortened V by 1 base and J by 4 bases, and 5 bases separated the two germline ends. Germline values: CDR1 SGHVS, CDR2 FQNEAQ. As DNA, the CDR3 is TGTGCCAGCAGCTTAGTTAAGAATCAGCCCCAGCATTTT. Its protein is CASSLVKNQPQHF.

The chain couples TRBV11-2 to TRBJ2-1; D possibly corresponds to TRBD2 (6 bases). The germline V gene has CDR1 SGHAT and CDR2 FQNNGV. Trimming stripped 5 bases from V and 2 bases from J, with 22 bases between. The CDR3 is 18 residues long. CDR3 nucleotide sequence: TGTGCCAGCAGCCTGGGACTGTGGGCCAACCTTGCCTACAATGAGCAGTTCTTC. Protein product: CASSLGLWANLAYNEQFF.

The CDR3 here is CASSQDLPAGQVWEQYF. CDR3 in DNA: TGCGCCAGCAGCCAAGATCTGCCGGCCGGACAGGTATGGGAGCAGTACTTC. The chain has TRBV4-3 and TRBJ2-7, with 7 bases matching TRBD1. The ends lost 0 bases at V and 7 bases at J; junction bases unmatched: 15. CDR1 LGHNA and CDR2 YSLEER come from the germline V gene. This CDR3 has 17 residues.

J is TRBJ1-4 and V is TRBV5-8, with D possibly being TRBD1 (5 bases). Germline CDR1 and CDR2: SGHTS and YDEGEE. V lost 2 bases and J lost 2, with 10 bases in between. The CDR3 covers 15 residues. Here the CDR3 DNA reads TGTGCCAGCAGCTTATTTGGGGGGACTAATGAAAAACTGTTTTTT. This translates into CASSLFGGTNEKLFF. The full variable domain, in which reference TRBV5-8 and TRBJ1-4 provide the parts outside the CDR3, is EAGVTQSPTHLIKTRGQQATLRCSPISGHTSVYWYQQALGLGLQFLLWYDEGEERNRGNFPPRFSGRQFPNYSSELNVNALELEDSALYLCASSLFGGTNEKLFFGSGTQLSVL.

The V gene is TRBV18, the J gene TRBJ2-7; weak D call: TRBD2 (5 bases). This CDR3 comprises 13 residues. Germline V gene lookup returns CDR1 KGHSH and CDR2 LQKENI. Trimming took off 9 bases at V and 0 bases at J, with 12 bases between the two ends. CDR3 protein: CASCTGSSYEQYF. CDR3 bases: TGTGCCAGTTGTACGGGGAGCTCCTACGAGCAGTACTTC. The full variable domain, rest sourced from reference TRBV18 and TRBJ2-7, is NAGVMQNPRHLVRRRGQEARLRCSPMKGHSHVYWYRQLPEEGLKFMVYLQKENIIDESGMPKERFSAEFPKEGPSILRIQQVVRGDSAAYFCASCTGSSYEQYFGPGTRLTVT.

The V and J genes are TRBV6-1 and TRBJ1-2; 7 bases agree with TRBD1. CDR3 size: 15 residues. Germline CDR1 is MNHNS and CDR2 is SASEGT. J was trimmed by 4 bases and V by 0 bases; bases with no gene match: 5. CDR3 residues: CASSEAETGPYGYTF. The CDR3 coding sequence is TGTGCCAGCAGTGAAGCCGAGACAGGGCCCTATGGCTACACCTTC.

In this sample, this clone turned up a few times. This chain connects TRBV10-2 to TRBJ2-2, with D maybe TRBD2 (6 bases). V was shortened by 2 bases and J by 8 bases, with 9 bases between the two germline ends. Germline V gene data show CDR1 as WSHSY and CDR2 as SAAADI. The CDR3 covers 13 residues. CDR3 nucleotide sequence: TGCGCCAGCAGTGAGCGGGAGTGGGGGGAGCTGTTTTTT. It is translated as CASSEREWGELFF.

This clone was recorded only once. This sequence joins TRBV18 and TRBJ1-3, with 8 bases that match TRBD1. The CDR3 loop spans 17 amino acids. The V gene end was trimmed by 0 bases and the J gene end by 4 bases; junction bases not matched to a gene: 8. From germline, CDR1 is KGHSH and CDR2 LQKENI. This CDR3 reads CASSPPLFRGPGNTIYF. In nucleotides, the CDR3 is TGTGCCAGCTCACCACCCTTATTCAGGGGGCCCGGAAACACCATATATTTT.

The sample holds a few counts of this clone. The chain employs TRBV5-1 and TRBJ1-1; weak D call: TRBD1 (6 bases). V was trimmed by 0 bases and J by 6 bases, leaving 15 bases between them. CDR3 length: 15 amino acids. Germline V gives CDR1 SGHRS, CDR2 YFSETQ. The DNA for the CDR3 is TGCGCCAGCAGCTTGGAAGGTCCCGGGACATCTGAAGCTTTCTTT. It translates to CASSLEGPGTSEAFF.

The chain links TRBV15 to TRBJ2-2, with 10 bases aligning to TRBD2. The germline gives CDR1 LNHNV, CDR2 YYDKDF (reference sequence). This CDR3 region has 17 residues. V was clipped by 3 bases and J by 5 bases; unmatched bases: 9. For the CDR3, the DNA is TGTGCCACCAGCAGGGAGGCTAGCGGGAGTCGTACCGGGGAGCTGTTTTTT. Protein: CATSREASGSRTGELFF. The variable domain in full, with the rest retrieved from reference TRBV15 and TRBJ2-2, is DAMVIQNPRYQVTQFGKPVTLSCSQTLNHNVMYWYQQKSSQAPKLLFHYYDKDFNNEADTPDNFQSRRPNTSFCFLDIRSPGLGDTAMYLCATSREASGSRTGELFFGEGSRLTVL.

J is TRBJ1-1 and V is TRBV5-5; no clear D gene. CDR1 and CDR2 from the germline V gene are SGHKS and YYEKEE (reference sequence). V was cut by 4 bases and J by 4 bases, with 17 bases left in between. This CDR3 region has 15 residues. CDR3 residues: CASSPGVGVFTEAFF. CDR3 nucleotides: TGTGCCAGCAGCCCGGGAGTCGGCGTTTTCACTGAAGCTTTCTTT.